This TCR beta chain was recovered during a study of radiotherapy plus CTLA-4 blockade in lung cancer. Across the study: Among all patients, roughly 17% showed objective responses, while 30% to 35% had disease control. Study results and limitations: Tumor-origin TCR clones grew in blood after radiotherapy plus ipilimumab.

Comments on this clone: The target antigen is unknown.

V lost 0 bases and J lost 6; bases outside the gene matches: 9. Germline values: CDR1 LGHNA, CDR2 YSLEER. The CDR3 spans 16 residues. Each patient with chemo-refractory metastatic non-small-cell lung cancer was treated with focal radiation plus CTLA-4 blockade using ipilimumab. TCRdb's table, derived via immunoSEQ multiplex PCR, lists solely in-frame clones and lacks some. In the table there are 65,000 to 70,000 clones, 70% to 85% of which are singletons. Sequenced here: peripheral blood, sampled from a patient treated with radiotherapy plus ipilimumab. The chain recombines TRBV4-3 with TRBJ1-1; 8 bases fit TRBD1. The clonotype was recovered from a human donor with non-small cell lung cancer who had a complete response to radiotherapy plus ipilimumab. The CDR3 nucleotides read TGCGCCAGCAGCCAAGATATGCGACAGGGGAAGGCTGAAGCTTTCTTT. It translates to CASSQDMRQGKAEAFF.